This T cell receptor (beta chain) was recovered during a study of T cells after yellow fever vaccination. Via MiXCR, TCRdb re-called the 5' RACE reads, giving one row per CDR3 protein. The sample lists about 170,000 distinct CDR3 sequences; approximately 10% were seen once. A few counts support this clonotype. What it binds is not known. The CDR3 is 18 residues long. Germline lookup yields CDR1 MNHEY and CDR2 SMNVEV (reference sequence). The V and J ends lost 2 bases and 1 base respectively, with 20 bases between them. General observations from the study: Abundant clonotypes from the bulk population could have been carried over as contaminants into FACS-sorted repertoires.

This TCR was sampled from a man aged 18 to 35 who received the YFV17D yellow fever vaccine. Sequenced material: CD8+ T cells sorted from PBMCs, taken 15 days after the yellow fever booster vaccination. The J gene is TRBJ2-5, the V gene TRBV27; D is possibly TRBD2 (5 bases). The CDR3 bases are TGTGCCAGCAGTTTAAGGGAGTGGGAAAGGGCCCCCCAAGAGACCCAGTACTTC. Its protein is CASSLREWERAPQETQYF.